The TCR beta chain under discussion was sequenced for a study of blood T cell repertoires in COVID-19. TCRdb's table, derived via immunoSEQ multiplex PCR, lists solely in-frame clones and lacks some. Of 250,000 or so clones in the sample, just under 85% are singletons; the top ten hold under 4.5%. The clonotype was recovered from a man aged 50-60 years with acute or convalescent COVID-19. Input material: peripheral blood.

The CDR3 DNA reads as TGTGCCATCAGTGAGTCCGACGGCGGCAACACCATATATTTT. This gives the protein CAISESDGGNTIYF. This rearrangement joins TRBV10-3 to TRBJ1-3; D is uncertain. Germline values: CDR1 ENHRY, CDR2 SYGVKD. V gave up 0 bases and J gave up 7 bases, with 10 bases separating them. This CDR3 is 14 amino acids long.